Following are 21 T cell receptor beta chains from one sample sequenced in a study of T cells in Graves' hyperthyroidism and ophthalmopathy. It was RNA transcripts that yielded the amplified TCR beta CDR3 regions. Researchers ran a first-round RT-PCR on the TCR CDR3 using the HTBI primer set. TCRdb re-called the multiplex PCR reads through MiXCR, storing one row per CDR3 protein. The sample lists 650,000 to 850,000 distinct CDR3 sequences, under 20% occurring once. Sequenced: blood. Receptor source: a woman aged 45 to 65 with Graves' hyperthyroidism that later progressed to Graves' ophthalmopathy.

This clonotype was seen only a few times. J is TRBJ1-5 and V is TRBV27; no definite D call. Germline V gene data show CDR1 as MNHEY and CDR2 as SMNVEV (reference sequence). V was cut by 0 bases and J by 1 base, with 7 bases left in between. This CDR3 spans 15 amino acids. CDR3 residues: CASSLSVASNQPQHF. Here the CDR3 DNA reads TGTGCCAGCAGTTTATCAGTTGCGAGCAATCAGCCCCAGCATTTT.

Many counts were recorded for this clonotype. The chain employs TRBV2 and TRBJ1-4; tentative D call: TRBD1 (5 bases). CDR3 length: 14 residues. The V and J ends lost 5 bases and 7 bases respectively, with 14 bases between them. Germline CDR1 is SNHLY and CDR2 is FYNNEI. The CDR3 loop is CASSHQGRSEKLFF. The DNA for the CDR3 is TGTGCCAGCAGTCACCAGGGAAGAAGTGAAAAACTGTTTTTT.

The genes are TRBV27 and TRBJ2-1, with 8 bases fitting TRBD2. The CDR3 runs 16 residues. CDR1 MNHEY and CDR2 SMNVEV come from the germline V gene (reference sequence). V lost 0 bases, J lost 5 bases, and 6 bases stayed unmatched. CDR3 DNA: TGTGCCAGCAGTTTATCGATGGCGGGGGGACACAATGAGCAGTTCTTC. Translated, it gives CASSLSMAGGHNEQFF.

This sequence joins TRBV7-9 and TRBJ2-3; D is unresolved. Trimming took 9 bases from V and 4 from J, leaving 11 bases between them. The germline V gene has CDR1 SEHNR and CDR2 FQNEAQ (reference sequence). CDR3 length equals 12 residues. The CDR3 spells CASSMLADTQYF. Written as DNA, the CDR3 is TGTGCCAGTAGTATGCTAGCAGATACGCAGTATTTT.

This clonotype was picked up a small number of times. CDR3 coding DNA: TGCGCCAGCAGCCCTCACGTGGAGTACCAAGAGACCCAGTACTTC. It translates to CASSPHVEYQETQYF. This chain uses TRBV4-1 with TRBJ2-5, with D uncertain. Germline CDR1 and CDR2: MGHRA and YSYEKL. CDR3 length equals 15 residues. The V and J ends lost 4 bases and 0 bases respectively, with 12 bases between them.

Regarding this clonotype: This clone may be a read error of a much larger clone one base away. The J gene is TRBJ1-1, the V gene TRBV7-9; no definite D call. Germline assignment: CDR1 SEHNR and CDR2 FQNEAQ (reference sequence). The CDR3 contains 16 residues. The DNA for the CDR3 is TGTGCCAGCAGCACCCCTCGGACTGCCTGGAACACTGAAGCTCTCTTT. Its protein is CASSTPRTAWNTEALF.

The V and J genes are TRBV7-8 and TRBJ2-2; D gene unclear. CDR1 is SGHVS, CDR2 FQNEAQ, per germline. The CDR3 totals 17 residues. V was trimmed by 2 bases and J by 1 base, leaving 14 bases between them. The CDR3 here is CASSLSVRPLNTGELFF. For the CDR3, the DNA is TGTGCCAGCAGCTTATCGGTGCGGCCCTTGAACACCGGGGAGCTGTTTTTT. The full variable domain, completed using reference TRBV7-8 and TRBJ2-2, is GAGVSQSPRYKVAKRGQDVALRCDPISGHVSLFWYQQALGQGPEFLTYFQNEAQLDKSGLPSDRFFAERPEGSVSTLKIQRTQQEDSAVYLCASSLSVRPLNTGELFFGEGSRLTVL.

The table lists this clonotype with a few counts. V is TRBV5-1 and J is TRBJ1-2; 8 positions agree with TRBD1. Germline assignment: CDR1 SGHRS and CDR2 YFSETQ. The V and J ends lost 2 bases and 7 bases, in that order; junction bases with no gene match: 7. The CDR3 sequence is 14 residues long. CDR3 nucleotide sequence: TGCGCCAGCAGCTTAAGCGCAGGGGGCAGTGGCTACACCTTC. Translation gives CASSLSAGGSGYTF.

This clonotype was counted only a few times. The chain links TRBV7-9 to TRBJ2-7; the D gene is possibly TRBD2 (5 bases). The V end was cut by 1 base, the J end by 3 bases, with 19 bases between. The V gene's germline CDR1 is SEHNR and CDR2 FQNEAQ (reference sequence). This CDR3 is 17 amino acids long. The DNA for the CDR3 is TGTGCCAGCAGCTTAGGGAGACCCCTGGCCGGGGACTACGAGCAGTACTTC. This codes for CASSLGRPLAGDYEQYF.

This clonotype has just a few counts. The genes are TRBV6-1 and TRBJ1-2; D remains ambiguous. V was clipped by 7 bases and J by 4 bases, with 16 bases between them. The germline gives CDR1 MNHNS, CDR2 SASEGT. CDR3 length: 14 amino acids. CDR3 bases: TGTGCCAGCAAACGATCTACGGGGTCCTATGGCTACACCTTC. Its translation: CASKRSTGSYGYTF.

This clonotype was detected a few times. J is TRBJ1-2 and V is TRBV6-1; D gene ambiguous. Trimming removed 5 bases at V and 0 bases at J, with 19 bases between. This CDR3 contains 17 residues. From germline, CDR1 is MNHNS and CDR2 SASEGT. This chain's CDR3 is CASSKGGVQTPNYGYTF. CDR3 sequence (DNA): TGTGCCAGCAGTAAAGGAGGTGTTCAGACGCCTAACTATGGCTACACCTTC.

The chain uses TRBV20-1 and TRBJ1-1; D remains unclear. The CDR3 is 13 residues long. Per the germline V gene, CDR1 is DFQATT and CDR2 is SNEGSKA (reference sequence). The V end lost 5 bases, the J end lost 0 bases, and 10 bases lay between the germline ends. The CDR3 protein is CSAPDTMNTEAFF. For the CDR3, the DNA is TGCAGTGCTCCGGATACGATGAACACTGAAGCTTTCTTT.

This sequence joins TRBV27 and TRBJ2-7, with D hard to call. The germline V gene has CDR1 MNHEY and CDR2 SMNVEV (reference sequence). CDR3 length: 14 amino acids. V was trimmed by 6 bases and J by 1 base, leaving 13 bases between them. The CDR3: CASSQMWKSYEQYF. The CDR3 nucleotides are TGTGCCAGCAGCCAGATGTGGAAATCCTACGAGCAGTACTTC.

With regard to this clonotype: With a much larger clone just one base away, this may be a read error. This chain uses TRBV5-4 with TRBJ2-5; D may be TRBD1 (6 bases). CDR1 and CDR2 from the germline V gene are SGHNT and YYREEE (reference sequence). Trimming shortened V by 4 bases and J by 5 bases, and 9 bases separated the two germline ends. The CDR3 runs 12 residues. DNA of the CDR3: TGTGCCAGCAGCGTGGGACACGAGACCCAGTACTTC. This sequence encodes CASSVGHETQYF.

V is TRBV20-1 and J is TRBJ2-6; D uncertain. Looked up from germline, CDR1 is DFQATT and CDR2 is SNEGSKA (reference sequence). The CDR3 is 14 residues long. Trimming shortened V by 1 base and J by 3 bases, and 7 bases separated the two germline ends. The CDR3 loop reads CSARVSFGANVLTF. DNA of the CDR3: TGCAGTGCTAGAGTGAGCTTTGGGGCCAACGTCCTGACTTTC.

This rearrangement joins TRBV7-9 to TRBJ2-6, with TRBD1 matching 8 bases. CDR3 length: 19 residues. Germline V gene data show CDR1 as SEHNR and CDR2 as FQNEAQ (reference sequence). Trimming took 0 bases from V and 3 from J; bases not matched to a gene: 10. DNA of the CDR3: TGTGCCAGCAGCTTAGCGCTGTACAGGGGGGTTGATGGGGCCAACGTCCTGACTTTC. It codes for CASSLALYRGVDGANVLTF.

This clonotype was seen at least ten times. The genes are TRBV12-3 or TRBV12-4 and TRBJ2-2, with D unresolved. V was trimmed by 6 bases and J by 8 bases, leaving 25 bases between them. The CDR3 has 17 amino acids. Here the CDR3 DNA reads TGTGCCAGCAGGGGGAAACGCATTCGATCTTTCAAGGGGGAGCTGTTTTTT. Its protein product is CASRGKRIRSFKGELFF.

This clonotype was observed many times. The V gene is TRBV7-3, the J gene TRBJ2-1; 12 nucleotides line up with TRBD2. Trimming removed 5 bases from V and 8 bases from J; junction bases left unmatched: 7. CDR3 length: 15 residues. In germline, CDR1 is SGHTA, CDR2 FQGTGA. CDR3 protein: CASSRASGGAYEQFF. CDR3 in DNA: TGTGCCAGCAGCAGGGCTAGCGGGGGGGCCTATGAGCAGTTCTTC.

The chain combines TRBV7-2 with TRBJ2-1; 12 bases agree with TRBD2. The CDR3 extends over 15 amino acids. J gave up 6 bases and V 5 bases, and 5 bases lay outside the gene matches. CDR1 SGHTA and CDR2 FQGNSA come from the germline V gene. The CDR3 here is CASSPTSGGINEQFF. The CDR3 DNA is TGTGCCAGCAGCCCAACTAGCGGGGGGATCAATGAGCAGTTCTTC.

This clonotype was counted many times. The chain couples TRBV30 to TRBJ2-7; a possible D gene is TRBD1 (6 bases). The CDR3 sequence is 14 residues long. CDR1 and CDR2 (germline): GTSNPN, SVGIG (reference sequence). Deletions cut 3 bases from V and 0 bases from J, with 12 bases between. Here the CDR3 reads CAWRQGGSSYEQYF. CDR3 bases: TGTGCCTGGAGACAGGGTGGTAGCTCCTACGAGCAGTACTTC.

This chain uses TRBV6-1 with TRBJ1-5, with TRBD1 as a possible D gene (6 bases). The CDR3 spans 14 residues. Per the germline V gene, CDR1 is MNHNS and CDR2 is SASEGT. Trimming cost V 5 bases and J 2 bases, with 10 bases left between them. This chain's CDR3 is CASSKQGGNQPQHF. The DNA of the CDR3 is TGTGCCAGCAGTAAACAGGGCGGCAATCAGCCCCAGCATTTT.